This T cell receptor beta chain was identified during a study of blood T cells in healthy people across ages. Findings of the study overall: A roughly linear age-dependent decrease characterized TCR beta diversity per million T cells.

CDR1 is LGHDT and CDR2 is YNNKEL in the germline V gene (reference sequence). The V end was cut by 0 bases, the J end by 10 bases, with 16 bases between. The CDR3 is 16 residues long. They isolated at least 6 million PBMCs from each sample. For the second PCR, which ran for roughly 7 to 11 cycles, a sample-barcoded 5' primer and a J-beta primer mix were used. TCRdb called the 5' RACE reads again in MiXCR, with one record for every CDR3 protein. This table has 630,000 or so distinct CDR3 sequences, less than 35% appearing once. With respect to this clonotype: Its specificity is not known.

The sequenced sample consisted of blood. The chain employs TRBV3-1 and TRBJ1-6; a possible D gene is TRBD1 (5 bases). This receptor was identified in a woman at least 80 years old in good health. CDR3 sequence (DNA): TGTGCCAGCAGCCAAGATCTGCAGGGCGATTGGTCACCCCTCCACTTT. This gives the protein CASSQDLQGDWSPLHF.